This TCR beta chain was obtained from a study of control samples from healthy donors and cancer patients. This CDR3 spans 13 amino acids. V shed 5 bases and J 11 bases; nucleotides not matched to a gene: 11. Germline-derived CDR1 and CDR2 are MDHEN and SYDVKM. Profiling relied on immunoSEQ multiplex PCR, and the TCRdb table lists in-frame clones only, not all of them. This table has some 200,000 clones, around 93% appearing once. This sequence originates from a man aged 18 to 35 in good health. The chain combines TRBV28 with TRBJ1-1; 7 nucleotides align to TRBD1. The sample was blood. In DNA, the CDR3 is TGTGCCAGCAGTCTGGGACAGTCGTTTGAGGCTTTCTTT. This encodes CASSLGQSFEAFF.